The 24 T cell receptor beta chains reported below all come from one sample, sequenced in a study of blood T cell repertoires in COVID-19. The protocol was immunoSEQ multiplex PCR, while the TCRdb copy is restricted to in-frame clones and leaves out a portion. The sample lists approximately 99,000 clones; around 88% were seen once. Source material: peripheral blood. All receptors derive from a middle-aged man with COVID-19, enrolled during active disease.

The gene calls are TRBV6-5 and TRBJ1-2; TRBD1 matches 7 bases. The CDR3 consists of 14 residues. The V segment lost 5 bases and the J segment 4 bases; nucleotides outside the gene matches: 7. Germline V gene data show CDR1 as MNHEY and CDR2 as SVGAGI. CDR3 in DNA: TGTGCCAGCAGTCTCCCGGACAGGAGCTATGGCTACACCTTC. Translating gives CASSLPDRSYGYTF.

The chain couples TRBV11-3 to TRBJ2-2, with D hard to call. The length of the CDR3 is 14 residues. Trimming took off 8 bases at V and 7 bases at J, with 17 bases between the two ends. From germline, CDR1 is SGHNT and CDR2 YENEEA. For the CDR3, the DNA is TGTGCCAGCTCCCTGGGCCGAGTTGTCGGGGAGCTGTTTTTT. Encoded protein: CASSLGRVVGELFF. The whole variable domain, filled in from reference TRBV11-3 and TRBJ2-2, reads EAGVVQSPRYKIIEKKQPVAFWCNPISGHNTLYWYLQNLGQGPELLIRYENEEAVDDSQLPKDRFSAERLKGVDSTLKIQPAELGDSAVYLCASSLGRVVGELFFGEGSRLTVL.

The V and J genes are TRBV2 and TRBJ1-5; weak D call: TRBD1 (5 bases). This CDR3 contains 14 residues. From germline, CDR1 is SNHLY and CDR2 FYNNEI. Trimming stripped 4 bases from V and 5 bases from J, with 12 bases between. CDR3: CASSASRGDQPQHF. For the CDR3, the DNA is TGTGCCAGCAGTGCGTCCCGGGGGGATCAGCCCCAGCATTTT.

This rearrangement joins TRBV19 to TRBJ2-5; D call uncertain. Germline V gene sequence: CDR1 LNHDA, CDR2 SQIVND (reference sequence). The V end lost 7 bases, the J end lost 2 bases, and 11 bases lay between the germline ends. CDR3 size: 13 residues. For the CDR3, the DNA is TGTGCCAGTAATGACATCGGACAAGAGACCCAGTACTTC. The encoded protein is CASNDIGQETQYF.

This clone is medium-sized (0.01 to 0.1%) in the sample. This sequence joins TRBV6-5 and TRBJ2-7; 9 nucleotides agree with TRBD1. The CDR3 spans 15 residues. After removal of 6 bases from V and 2 bases from J, the junction contained 8 bases not matched to a gene. Germline CDR1 reads MNHEY; CDR2 reads SVGAGI. Here the CDR3 DNA reads TGTGCCAGCAGCAGCCCGACAGGGGGTACCTACGAGCAGTACTTC. Translation: CASSSPTGGTYEQYF.

J is TRBJ2-2 and V is TRBV19, with 11 bases fitting TRBD2. V trimming: 10 bases; J trimming: 2 bases; junction bases outside the gene matches: 9. Germline CDR1 and CDR2: LNHDA and SQIVND (reference sequence). The CDR3 totals 16 residues. CDR3: CATQTSGEINTGELFF. The CDR3 bases are TGTGCCACTCAGACTAGCGGGGAGATTAACACCGGGGAGCTGTTTTTT.

The gene calls are TRBV5-6 and TRBJ1-3; D gene unclear. Germline assignment: CDR1 SGHDT and CDR2 YYEEEE. V was cut by 0 bases and J by 7 bases, with 17 bases left in between. The CDR3 covers 16 residues. The CDR3 sequence: CASSLGGRTRDNTIYF. The CDR3 DNA follows: TGTGCCAGCAGCTTGGGCGGGAGGACCCGTGACAACACCATATATTTT. The whole variable domain, filled in from reference TRBV5-6 and TRBJ1-3, reads DAGVTQSPTHLIKTRGQQVTLRCSPKSGHDTVSWYQQALGQGPQFIFQYYEEEERQRGNFPDRFSGHQFPNYSSELNVNALLLGDSALYLCASSLGGRTRDNTIYFGEGSWLTVV.

The chain couples TRBV9 to TRBJ2-6, with D hard to call. The CDR3 spans 14 residues. CDR1 and CDR2 from the germline V gene are SGDLS and YYNGEE. V was pared by 4 bases and J by 1 base, with 6 bases between. The CDR3 reads CASSYESGANVLTF. Written as DNA, the CDR3 is TGTGCCAGCAGCTATGAGTCTGGGGCCAACGTCCTGACTTTC. The whole variable domain, filled in from reference TRBV9 and TRBJ2-6, reads DSGVTQTPKHLITATGQRVTLRCSPRSGDLSVYWYQQSLDQGLQFLIQYYNGEERAKGNILERFSAQQFPDLHSELNLSSLELGDSALYFCASSYESGANVLTFGAGSRLTVL.

This clone showed up just once. The rearrangement joins TRBV30 to TRBJ1-1; D not resolved. This CDR3 is built from 12 residues. Germline values: CDR1 GTSNPN, CDR2 SVGIG (reference sequence). V lost 0 bases and J 9 bases, leaving 11 bases between the germline ends. CDR3: CAWSVMEFKAFF. In DNA, the CDR3 is TGTGCCTGGAGTGTAATGGAGTTCAAAGCTTTCTTT.

This clone was counted only a few times. The chain links TRBV7-3 to TRBJ2-1, with TRBD2 matching 10 bases. Germline V gene sequence: CDR1 SGHTA, CDR2 FQGTGA. The CDR3 consists of 16 residues. Germline trimming cut 2 bases from V and 4 bases from J; bases unmatched to any gene: 5. The CDR3 is CASSLDSGGPYNEQFF. The CDR3 DNA sequence: TGTGCCAGCAGCTTAGATAGCGGGGGGCCTTACAATGAGCAGTTCTTC.

This sequence joins TRBV5-1 and TRBJ1-2; 9 bases map to TRBD1. Trimming cost V 5 bases and J 8 bases; bases outside gene matches: 22. The germline V gene encodes CDR1 SGHRS and CDR2 YFSETQ. The CDR3 is 18 residues long. The CDR3 loop is CASSFDRGLFTTPMGYTF. The CDR3, as DNA: TGCGCCAGCAGTTTCGACAGGGGGTTATTCACTACCCCGATGGGCTACACCTTC.

The genes are TRBV3-1 (or the pseudogene TRBV3-2) and TRBJ2-3; maybe TRBD2 (6 bases). V was shortened by 2 bases and J by 13 bases, with 13 bases between the two germline ends. The germline CDR1 and CDR2 sequences are LGHDT and YNNKEL (reference sequence). This CDR3 has 12 amino acids. CDR3: CASSQSAGSEYF. The CDR3 DNA reads TGTGCCAGCAGCCAATCTGCGGGGTCGGAGTATTTT.

CDR3 sequence reads: CASAPVSRVNTEAFF. In DNA form, the CDR3 reads TGTGCTAGTGCCCCCGTTTCCCGGGTGAACACTGAAGCTTTCTTT. The chain is built from TRBV12-5 and TRBJ1-1; D ambiguous. Germline-derived CDR1 and CDR2 are LGHNT and FRNRAP. The CDR3 consists of 15 residues. V lost 7 bases to trimming and J lost 0 bases, with 15 bases between them.

The chain carries TRBV6-5 and TRBJ1-1, with 8 nucleotides matching TRBD1. Germline assignment: CDR1 MNHEY and CDR2 SVGAGI. V lost 5 bases, J lost 1 base, and 3 bases stayed unmatched. The CDR3 loop spans 14 amino acids. The CDR3 nucleotides read TGTGCCAGCAGTCAGGACAGGGCGAACACTGAAGCTTTCTTT. This codes for CASSQDRANTEAFF.

The chain combines TRBV18 with TRBJ2-3; the match to TRBD2 covers 15 bases. The junction had 9 bases not matched to a gene; V was cut back by 6 bases and J by 2 bases. CDR3 length equals 18 residues. Germline values: CDR1 KGHSH, CDR2 LQKENI. CDR3 amino acids: CASSQGLAGGPNTDTQYF. Here the CDR3 DNA reads TGTGCCAGCTCCCAGGGACTAGCGGGGGGCCCGAACACAGATACGCAGTATTTT.

This chain joins TRBV5-4 and TRBJ2-7; 13 nucleotides match TRBD2. The CDR3 has 19 amino acids. Germline assignment: CDR1 SGHNT and CDR2 YYREEE (reference sequence). The V and J ends lost 4 bases and 2 bases, in that order; junction bases with no gene match: 15. The CDR3: CASSRAGSGLAGATYEQYF. The CDR3 DNA reads as TGTGCCAGCAGCCGAGCCGGCTCAGGACTAGCGGGGGCAACCTACGAGCAGTACTTC. Using reference TRBV5-4 and TRBJ2-7 for the parts outside the CDR3, the full variable domain is ETGVTQSPTHLIKTRGQQVTLRCSSQSGHNTVSWYQQALGQGPQFIFQYYREEENGRGNFPPRFSGLQFPNYSSELNVNALELDDSALYLCASSRAGSGLAGATYEQYFGPGTRLTVT.

The count of this clone is one. The chain links TRBV21-1 to TRBJ2-1; TRBD2, the table's D call, was not compared with the DNA. TRBV21-1 is described as a pseudogene. This CDR3 region has 15 residues. CDR3 nucleotide sequence: TGTGCCAGCAGCAAAGGGACTAGCCTCTACAATGAGCAGTTCTTC. Translating it yields CASSKGTSLYNEQFF.

The rearrangement uses TRBV28 and TRBJ1-2; D is possibly TRBD1 (6 bases). Trimming took off 3 bases at V and 4 bases at J, with 12 bases between the two ends. This CDR3 has 14 amino acids. Per germline, CDR1 MDHEN and CDR2 SYDVKM. The CDR3 loop is CASSLGQGSYGYTF. CDR3 DNA sequence: TGTGCCAGCAGTTTGGGCCAGGGGAGCTATGGCTACACCTTC.

This clone was counted a single time. The chain joins TRBV5-1 to TRBJ1-4; perhaps TRBD1 as D (5 bases). This CDR3 is 15 amino acids long. Germline-derived CDR1 and CDR2 are SGHRS and YFSETQ. Trimming shortened V by 4 bases and J by 8 bases, and 18 bases separated the two germline ends. The CDR3: CASSLTFQGWEKLFF. The CDR3 DNA reads as TGCGCCAGCAGCCTGACCTTTCAGGGTTGGGAAAAACTGTTTTTT.

This CDR3 is CASSPRDRAAEQYF. CDR3 nucleotides: TGTGCCAGCAGCCCCCGGGACAGGGCTGCCGAGCAGTACTTC. V is TRBV3-1 (or the pseudogene TRBV3-2) and J is TRBJ2-7, with 9 bases aligning to TRBD1. V was pared by 4 bases and J by 6 bases, with 7 bases of the junction left unmatched. Germline CDR1 and CDR2: LGHDT and YNNKEL (reference sequence). This CDR3 contains 14 residues.

This chain joins TRBV27 and TRBJ1-6, with 10 positions matching TRBD1. This CDR3 region has 16 residues. CDR1 is MNHEY, CDR2 SMNVEV, per germline (reference sequence). Trimming took 6 bases from V and 7 from J; bases not matched to a gene: 9. CDR3 nucleotides: TGTGCCAGCAGAAACCCACCGGGACAGGGGAATTCACCCCTCCACTTT. Protein sequence: CASRNPPGQGNSPLHF.

The gene calls are TRBV6-1 and TRBJ1-2, with TRBD1 matching over 9 bases. Trimming cost V 3 bases and J 8 bases; bases outside gene matches: 7. This CDR3 has 14 residues. Germline V CDR1 and CDR2: MNHNS, SASEGT. CDR3 coding DNA: TGTGCCAGCAGTGACCAACAGGGGGCGCGAGGCTACACCTTC. Translation gives CASSDQQGARGYTF.

This clone was counted between two and nine times. The junction does not match germline at one end; this may be a read error. The J gene is TRBJ1-1, the V gene TRBV7-7; a possible D gene is TRBD1 (5 bases). The CDR3 has 16 residues. Per the germline V gene, CDR1 is SSHAT and CDR2 is FNYEAQ (reference sequence). The CDR3 bases are TGTGCTAGCAGCACAACATCAGGACCCAAGGGGACTGAAGCTTTCTTT. Translation gives CASSTTSGPKGTEAFF.

J is TRBJ1-6 and V is TRBV6-2 or TRBV6-3; 9 bases agree with TRBD1. This CDR3 has 13 amino acids. Germline-derived CDR1 and CDR2 are MNHEY and SVGEGT. The V segment lost 5 bases and the J segment 9 bases; nucleotides outside the gene matches: 2. The CDR3 loop reads CASSGTGTSPLHF. CDR3 coding DNA: TGTGCCAGCAGTGGGACAGGGACTTCACCCCTCCACTTT.